This TCR beta chain originates from a study of B cell selection in AIRE deficiency. Study-wide results and limits: Of more than 3,000 shared Treg TCRbeta sequences, 30% to 35% were healthy-only, about 8.6% patient-only. Patient Tconv and Treg cells showed healthy-like TCRBV usage, CDR3 length, diversity. Around 30% of healthy-shared Treg TCRbeta sequences appeared in patient Tconv cells.

Details on this clone: Antigen: not known.

The regulatory T cell sort gate was CD4+CD25hiCD127low/negative. This CDR3 is 13 amino acids long. With 1 base removed from V and 2 bases from J, the gap between germline ends came to 6 bases. Per germline, CDR1 MGHDK and CDR2 SYGVNS. Under the authors' procedure: Patients' Tregs yielded some 50,000 distinct TCRbeta sequences; donors' approximately 9.6x10^4. Sequenced by immunoSEQ multiplex PCR; TCRdb stores in-frame clones only, minus some. V, J and clone size were drawn from that table, and D and trimming were deduced from the DNA. This table has about 21,000 clones, 85% to 95% appearing once. The chain has TRBV25-1 and TRBJ2-7, with D possibly being TRBD1 (5 bases). This sequence was found in a human donor with AIRE deficiency. Input material: Tregs sorted from PBMCs. The CDR3 DNA is TGTGCCAGCAGTGAATTGGGGCCCTACGAGCAGTACTTC. This encodes CASSELGPYEQYF.